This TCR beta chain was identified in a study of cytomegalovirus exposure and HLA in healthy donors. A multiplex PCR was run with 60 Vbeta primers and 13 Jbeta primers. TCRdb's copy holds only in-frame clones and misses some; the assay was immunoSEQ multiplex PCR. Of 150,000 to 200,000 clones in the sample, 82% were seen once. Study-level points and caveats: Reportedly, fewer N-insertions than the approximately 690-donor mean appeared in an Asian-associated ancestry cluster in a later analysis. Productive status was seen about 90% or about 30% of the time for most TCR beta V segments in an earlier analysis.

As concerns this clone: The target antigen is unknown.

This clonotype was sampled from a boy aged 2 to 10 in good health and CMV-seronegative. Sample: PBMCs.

The CDR3 sequence is CASSYLGTADEKLFF. CDR3 in DNA: TGTGCCAGCAGCTATCTGGGGACAGCAGATGAAAAACTGTTTTTT. The rearrangement uses TRBV6-1 and TRBJ1-4; 7 nucleotides line up with TRBD1. The CDR3 runs to 15 residues. With 6 bases clipped from V and 6 bases from J, the junction kept 10 bases outside the gene matches. Germline V CDR1 and CDR2: MNHNS, SASEGT.